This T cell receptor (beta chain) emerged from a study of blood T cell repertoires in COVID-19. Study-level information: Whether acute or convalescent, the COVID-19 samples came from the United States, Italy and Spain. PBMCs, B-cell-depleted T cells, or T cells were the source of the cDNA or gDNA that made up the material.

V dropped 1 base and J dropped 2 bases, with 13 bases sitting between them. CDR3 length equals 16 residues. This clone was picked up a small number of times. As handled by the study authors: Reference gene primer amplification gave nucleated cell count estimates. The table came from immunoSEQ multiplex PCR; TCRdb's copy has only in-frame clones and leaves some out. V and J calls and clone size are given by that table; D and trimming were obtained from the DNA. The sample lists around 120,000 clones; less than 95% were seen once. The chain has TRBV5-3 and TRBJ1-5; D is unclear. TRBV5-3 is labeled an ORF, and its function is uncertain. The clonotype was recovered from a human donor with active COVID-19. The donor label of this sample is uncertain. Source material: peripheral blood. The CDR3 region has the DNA TGTGCCAGAAGCTTGAATTTTGTCGGGGGCAATCAGCCCCAGCATTTT. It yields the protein CARSLNFVGGNQPQHF.